These 22 T cell receptor beta chains were all obtained from the same sample, sequenced in a study of T cells expressing NK-cell markers. One entry per CDR3 protein, without DNA, is what TCRdb gives after re-calling the 5' RACE reads. The ten most abundant clones cover roughly 3.4% of a sample with about 540,000 distinct CDR3 sequences. Sequencing was carried out using blood T cells: a sorted CD56 or NKG2C T cell subset, CD4+ or CD8+ T cells, or bulk PBMC T cells (not recorded which). These receptors were obtained from a young man in good health.

The chain is built from TRBV6-5 and TRBJ2-1; without DNA, the TCRdb call of TRBD2 cannot be checked. The CDR3 extends over 16 amino acids. The germline CDR1 and CDR2 sequences are MNHEY and SVGAGI. The CDR3 sequence is CASSYSMASGYNEQFF.

The chain is built from TRBV6-2 or TRBV6-3 and TRBJ2-1; no DNA is available, so the TRBD2 call from TCRdb remains unchecked. The CDR3 extends over 13 amino acids. The germline V gene has CDR1 MNHEY and CDR2 SVGEGT. The CDR3: CASSSDLNNEQFF.

The J gene is TRBJ1-3, the V gene TRBV20-1; TCRdb selects TRBD1, and the lack of DNA leaves this call unchecked. In germline, CDR1 is DFQATT, CDR2 SNEGSKA (reference sequence). The CDR3 is 17 amino acids. This CDR3 reads CSAGELDRLSSGNTIYF.

V gene TRBV14 combines with J gene TRBJ2-7. The CDR3 totals 13 residues. Germline V gene data show CDR1 as SGHDN and CDR2 as FVKESK. The CDR3 protein is CASSWAGAMEQYF.

CDR3 amino acids: CASSLRQGPNEKLFF. The rearrangement links TRBV7-9 to TRBJ1-4; TCRdb's D call of TRBD1 is untestable without DNA. The CDR3 runs 15 residues. Germline values: CDR1 SEHNR, CDR2 FQNEAQ (reference sequence). Together with reference TRBV7-9 and TRBJ1-4, the CDR3 gives the full variable domain: DTGVSQNPRHKITKRGQNVTFRCDPISEHNRLYWYRQTLGQGPEFLTYFQNEAQLEKSRLLSDRFSAERPKGSFSTLEIQRTEQGDSAMYLCASSLRQGPNEKLFFGSGTQLSVL.

The chain is built from TRBV20-1 and TRBJ1-5; the TCRdb call, TRBD1, lacks DNA for checking. Germline CDR1 DFQATT, CDR2 SNEGSKA (reference sequence). This CDR3 is built from 13 residues. This chain's CDR3 is CSARFTGTQPQHF.

The gene calls are TRBV5-1 and TRBJ2-1; the D call from TCRdb, TRBD1, cannot be confirmed without DNA. CDR1 SGHRS and CDR2 YFSETQ come from the germline V gene. The CDR3 loop spans 18 amino acids. The CDR3 protein is CASSLPLLGGNSYNEQFF.

The chain combines TRBV7-2 with TRBJ2-1. The CDR3 sequence is 14 residues long. Germline V gene data show CDR1 as SGHTA and CDR2 as FQGNSA. The CDR3: CASSLGYAYNEQFF.

The CDR3 reads CASSPDAAGGTGEQFF. J is TRBJ2-1 and V is TRBV4-3; no DNA is available, so the TRBD2 call from TCRdb remains unchecked. The CDR3 loop spans 16 amino acids. Germline V gene sequence: CDR1 LGHNA, CDR2 YSLEER.

The chain uses TRBV6-2 or TRBV6-3 and TRBJ2-6; TCRdb's D gene call, TRBD2, goes unchecked for lack of DNA. The germline V gene encodes CDR1 MNHEY and CDR2 SVGEGT. This CDR3 is 18 amino acids long. CDR3 amino acids: CASYERGAGGTGANVLTF.

The V call is TRBV30, the J call TRBJ2-1; the D call from TCRdb, TRBD1, cannot be confirmed without DNA. Germline V gene sequence: CDR1 GTSNPN, CDR2 SVGIG (reference sequence). The CDR3 length is 15 residues. CDR3 loop: CAWSVGTGGYNEQFF.

This chain joins TRBV4-3 and TRBJ2-7. The germline V gene has CDR1 LGHNA and CDR2 YSLEER. There are 15 residues in the CDR3. CDR3: CASSQVALSSYEQYF.

This chain links TRBV7-9 with TRBJ2-3; TCRdb picks TRBD2, but there is no DNA to check that call. The germline V gene has CDR1 SEHNR and CDR2 FQNEAQ (reference sequence). This CDR3 has 15 amino acids. The CDR3 sequence: CASSLGGSSSDTQYF.

The chain links TRBV20-1 to TRBJ2-7; checking the TCRdb D call of TRBD1 is not possible without DNA. The CDR3 totals 16 residues. CDR1 is DFQATT and CDR2 is SNEGSKA in the germline V gene (reference sequence). CDR3 loop: CSARDRDREIIYEQYF.

The rearrangement uses TRBV12-3 or TRBV12-4 and TRBJ2-1. CDR3 length: 14 amino acids. CDR3 amino acids: CASSLTGLLNEQFF.

The rearrangement joins TRBV20-1 to TRBJ1-1; checking the TCRdb D call of TRBD1 is not possible without DNA. CDR1 and CDR2 (germline): DFQATT, SNEGSKA (reference sequence). This CDR3 contains 15 residues. CDR3: CSASGFTSGNTEAFF.

The chain couples TRBV7-2 to TRBJ2-7; TCRdb outputs TRBD1, but without DNA this stays unchecked. The CDR3 totals 15 residues. Germline V gene lookup returns CDR1 SGHTA and CDR2 FQGNSA. CDR3: CASSLRQGIGYEQYF.

The rearrangement joins TRBV20-1 to TRBJ2-3; TCRdb gives TRBD2 as the D gene, but with no DNA this cannot be confirmed. Germline assignment: CDR1 DFQATT and CDR2 SNEGSKA (reference sequence). The CDR3 has 19 residues. The CDR3 spells CSARDWRTSGTEHTDTQYF.

The chain is built from TRBV7-9 and TRBJ2-3. The germline gives CDR1 SEHNR, CDR2 FQNEAQ (reference sequence). This CDR3 is built from 12 residues. This CDR3 reads CASSLEGRTQYF.

The gene calls are TRBV3-1 and TRBJ1-2. CDR1 and CDR2 from the germline V gene are LGHDT and YNNKEL (reference sequence). The CDR3 is 18 amino acids. The CDR3 is CASSQDPLEEADYYGYTF.

The genes are TRBV11-2 and TRBJ2-5; there is no DNA to check the TCRdb D call of TRBD1. Germline-derived CDR1 and CDR2 are SGHAT and FQNNGV. CDR3 size: 15 residues. This chain's CDR3 is CASSSRQGRGETQYF. Together with reference TRBV11-2 and TRBJ2-5, the CDR3 gives the full variable domain: EAGVAQSPRYKIIEKRQSVAFWCNPISGHATLYWYQQILGQGPKLLIQFQNNGVVDDSQLPKDRFSAERLKGVDSTLKIQPAKLEDSAVYLCASSSRQGRGETQYFGPGTRLLVL.

The gene calls are TRBV5-1 and TRBJ1-3. Germline assignment: CDR1 SGHRS and CDR2 YFSETQ. CDR3 size: 17 residues. This chain's CDR3 is CASSLGVEVHAGNTIYF.